This T cell receptor (beta chain) came from a study of blood T cell repertoires in COVID-19. The wider study: Samples taken during acute and convalescent COVID-19 were collected in the United States, Italy and Spain.

TCRdb keeps only in-frame clones here, not all; method: immunoSEQ multiplex PCR. The data hold about 350,000 clones, with roughly 90% observed a single time. Those who participated ranged in age from about 18 to 89 years and resided in some 24 US areas. Participants in the exposed group had met a COVID-19 case in the 2 weeks before joining the study. The CDR3 runs 14 residues. CDR1 and CDR2 (germline): ENHRY, SYGVKD. As regards this clone: The junction differs from germline at one of its ends, possibly a read error.

The TCR was taken from a woman in her thirties who had been exposed to COVID-19. Sample: PBMCs or T cells enriched from blood (not recorded which). The rearrangement uses TRBV10-3 and TRBJ2-7; D perhaps matches TRBD1 (6 bases). CDR3 protein: CAISTQGQSSEQYF. In DNA, the CDR3 is TGTGCCATCAGCACCCAAGGACAGTCCTCCGAGCAGTACTTC.